These 31 T cell receptor beta chains were sequenced from one sample in a study of T cells in tumors after PD-1 blockade. The data were produced by immunoSEQ multiplex PCR, yet TCRdb's version contains in-frame clones alone and is incomplete. Found here are 20,000 to 25,000 clones, just under 80% of them singletons; the top ten hold over 20%. This specimen consisted of PBMCs, obtained before anti-PD-1 treatment. The receptors were sampled from a human donor with basal cell carcinoma.

The chain is built from TRBV6-2 or TRBV6-3 and TRBJ1-1; tentatively, D is TRBD1 (6 bases). The CDR3 consists of 17 residues. The V end lost 2 bases, the J end lost 5 bases, and 21 bases lay between the germline ends. The V gene's germline CDR1 is MNHEY and CDR2 SVGEGT. The DNA for the CDR3 is TGTGCCAGCAGTTACATGCAGGGGATGTCTTCTTGGACTGAAGCTTTCTTT. Translated: CASSYMQGMSSWTEAFF.

By share, this clone counts as medium-sized. This chain connects TRBV4-2 to TRBJ1-6; D not resolved. Germline CDR1 is LGHNA and CDR2 is YNFKEQ. The ends were cut back, 2 bases at V and 12 bases at J, with 14 bases in the middle. This CDR3 spans 14 amino acids. The chain's CDR3 is CASSQHTRPGPLHF. CDR3 bases: TGTGCCAGCAGCCAACACACCCGACCGGGACCCCTCCACTTT.

The V gene is TRBV7-3, the J gene TRBJ2-7, with a tentative D call TRBD1 (6 bases). CDR3 length: 14 amino acids. V was shortened by 4 bases and J by 6 bases, with 16 bases between the two germline ends. Germline V gene data show CDR1 as SGHTA and CDR2 as FQGTGA. CDR3 amino acids: CASSSTGQNGEQYF. The CDR3 region has the DNA TGTGCCAGCAGCTCCACCGGACAGAATGGCGAGCAGTACTTC. The full variable domain, rest sourced from reference TRBV7-3 and TRBJ2-7, is GAGVSQTPSNKVTEKGKYVELRCDPISGHTALYWYRQSLGQGPEFLIYFQGTGAADDSGLPNDRFFAVRPEGSVSTLKIQRTERGDSAVYLCASSSTGQNGEQYFGPGTRLTVT.

J is TRBJ2-7 and V is TRBV25-1; D is uncertain. CDR1 MGHDK and CDR2 SYGVNS come from the germline V gene. Deletions cut 3 bases from V and 3 bases from J, with 6 bases between. This CDR3 contains 12 residues. DNA for the CDR3: TGTGCCAGCAGTGATTTTAGCTACGAGCAGTACTTC. It encodes CASSDFSYEQYF.

V usage is TRBV5-6 and J usage is TRBJ2-7; TRBD1 might be the D (6 bases). V gave up 1 base and J gave up 2 bases, with 10 bases separating them. The CDR3 is 14 amino acids. Germline loops: CDR1 SGHDT, CDR2 YYEEEE. CDR3 in DNA: TGTGCCAGCAGCTTGTTTGGACAGCCCTACGAGCAGTACTTC. It translates to CASSLFGQPYEQYF.

The chain links TRBV29-1 to TRBJ2-2, with D perhaps matching TRBD1 or TRBD2 (5 bases each). Trimming removed 2 bases at V and 6 bases at J, with 7 bases between. The germline V gene has CDR1 SQVTM and CDR2 ANQGSEA. The CDR3 is 12 residues long. CDR3 amino acids: CSVEWGSGELFF. As DNA, the CDR3 is TGCAGCGTTGAATGGGGGTCCGGGGAGCTGTTTTTT.

The rearrangement links TRBV3-1 (or the pseudogene TRBV3-2) to TRBJ2-1, with D hard to call. V was pared by 0 bases and J by 2 bases, with 8 bases between. Germline CDR1 is LGHDT and CDR2 is YNNKEL (reference sequence). The length of the CDR3 is 15 residues. The CDR3 protein is CASSQDWAAYNEQFF. CDR3 nucleotide sequence: TGTGCCAGCAGCCAAGATTGGGCAGCCTACAATGAGCAGTTCTTC.

The chain has TRBV29-1 and TRBJ2-5, with 10 bases that match TRBD1. J gave up 4 bases and V 6 bases, and 14 bases lay outside the gene matches. Germline V gene sequence: CDR1 SQVTM, CDR2 ANQGSEA. The CDR3 covers 16 residues. This CDR3 is CSVTDRGGSVGETQYF. The CDR3 coding sequence is TGCAGCGTGACGGACAGGGGGGGATCAGTAGGAGAGACCCAGTACTTC.

The CDR3 bases are TGCGCCAGCAGCTTGGAAGGGACTGGGGCCAACGTCCTGACTTTC. This gives the protein CASSLEGTGANVLTF. The rearrangement joins TRBV5-1 to TRBJ2-6, with D hard to call. Per germline, CDR1 SGHRS and CDR2 YFSETQ. CDR3 length equals 15 residues. V was clipped by 0 bases and J by 2 bases, with 6 bases between them.

The chain joins TRBV12-3 or TRBV12-4 to TRBJ2-7; 7 positions match TRBD2. Trimming at V came to 5 bases and at J to 11 bases, leaving 6 bases not matched to a gene. CDR3 size: 11 residues. CDR3 region: CASSHREEEYF. The CDR3 nucleotides read TGTGCCAGCAGTCACCGGGAGGAGGAGTACTTC.

The chain links TRBV2 to TRBJ2-2; D gene unclear. The V gene's germline CDR1 is SNHLY and CDR2 FYNNEI. CDR3 size: 14 residues. The ends were cut back, 2 bases at V and 1 base at J, with 5 bases in the middle. CDR3 sequence reads: CASSERRNTGELFF. For the CDR3, the DNA is TGTGCCAGCAGTGAACGTCGGAACACCGGGGAGCTGTTTTTT.

To note about this clone: Additional DNA sequences in this sample encode the identical CDR3. The rearrangement links TRBV2 to TRBJ2-1; 8 nucleotides line up with TRBD2. CDR3 length: 19 residues. Germline V gene data show CDR1 as SNHLY and CDR2 as FYNNEI. CDR3 nucleotides: TGTCCCCGCAGTCACGGGGGGGCGGGGGAGGGGAGCTCCTACAATGAGCAGTTCTTC. It is translated as CPRSHGGAGEGSSYNEQFF.

The DNA of the CDR3 is TGTGCCAGCAGCTTCGGACTAGCCTCAGATACGCAGTATTTT. It codes for CASSFGLASDTQYF. The V call is TRBV11-3, the J call TRBJ2-3, with TRBD2 matching over 8 bases. The CDR3 sequence is 14 residues long. From germline, CDR1 is SGHNT and CDR2 YENEEA. Trimming removed 3 bases from V and 4 bases from J; junction bases left unmatched: 3. Combining the CDR3 with reference TRBV11-3 and TRBJ2-3 gives the whole variable domain EAGVVQSPRYKIIEKKQPVAFWCNPISGHNTLYWYLQNLGQGPELLIRYENEEAVDDSQLPKDRFSAERLKGVDSTLKIQPAELGDSAVYLCASSFGLASDTQYFGPGTRLTVL.

V and J are TRBV30 and TRBJ2-4; D is perhaps TRBD2 (6 bases). CDR3 length: 17 amino acids. V lost 4 bases, J lost 6 bases, and 25 bases lay in between. Germline V gives CDR1 GTSNPN, CDR2 SVGIG (reference sequence). The CDR3 bases are TGTGCCTGGACCCAAACGGGACTCTCAAGGATGGGAAACATTCAGTACTTC. Protein product: CAWTQTGLSRMGNIQYF.

This clone is medium-sized. The chain couples TRBV30 to TRBJ2-7, with 7 bases aligning to TRBD1. CDR3 size: 11 residues. V shed 8 bases and J 6 bases; nucleotides not matched to a gene: 7. Germline loops: CDR1 GTSNPN, CDR2 SVGIG (reference sequence). CDR3 sequence reads: CALYTGVEQYF. CDR3 DNA: TGTGCCCTATACACAGGGGTCGAGCAGTACTTC.

The J gene is TRBJ2-5, the V gene TRBV12-3 or TRBV12-4, with D perhaps TRBD1 (6 bases). Trimming took 6 bases from V and 2 from J, leaving 10 bases between them. This CDR3 comprises 13 residues. CDR3 DNA sequence: TGTGCCAGCAGCAAAACAGGGCAAGAGACCCAGTACTTC. Its translation: CASSKTGQETQYF.

V gene TRBV6-2 or TRBV6-3 combines with J gene TRBJ1-1; no definite D call. Germline V gene data show CDR1 as MNHEY and CDR2 as SVGEGT. V shed 5 bases and J shed 1 base, with 14 bases lying between them. CDR3 size: 15 residues. DNA of the CDR3: TGTGCCAGCAGTCCCGGGTGGCCGGGGAACACTGAAGCTTTCTTT. This gives the protein CASSPGWPGNTEAFF.

The gene calls are TRBV20-1 and TRBJ2-7, with no clear D. Trimming took off 3 bases at V and 4 bases at J, with 7 bases between the two ends. Germline CDR1 DFQATT, CDR2 SNEGSKA (reference sequence). The CDR3 runs 11 residues. CDR3 nucleotide sequence: TGCAGTGCTAGCACCGAGTACGAGCAGTACTTC. Its translation: CSASTEYEQYF.

V and J are TRBV4-2 and TRBJ2-3; 9 nucleotides agree with TRBD2. CDR1 is LGHNA, CDR2 YNFKEQ, per germline. Trimming cost V 3 bases and J 4 bases; bases outside gene matches: 8. This CDR3 comprises 16 residues. The CDR3 sequence: CASSQGGGAISDTQYF. As DNA, the CDR3 is TGTGCCAGCAGCCAGGGCGGGGGGGCCATCTCAGATACGCAGTATTTT.

This clone has a handful of counts. V gene TRBV9 combines with J gene TRBJ2-6; no definite D call. Germline V gene sequence: CDR1 SGDLS, CDR2 YYNGEE. The ends were cut back, 4 bases at V and 3 bases at J, with 8 bases in the middle. This CDR3 comprises 14 residues. CDR3 loop: CASSSQIGANVLTF. CDR3 sequence (DNA): TGTGCCAGCAGCTCCCAAATTGGGGCCAACGTCCTGACTTTC. The complete variable domain, with remaining parts taken from reference TRBV9 and TRBJ2-6, reads DSGVTQTPKHLITATGQRVTLRCSPRSGDLSVYWYQQSLDQGLQFLIQYYNGEERAKGNILERFSAQQFPDLHSELNLSSLELGDSALYFCASSSQIGANVLTFGAGSRLTVL.

This clone has only a few counts. The chain combines TRBV6-1 with TRBJ1-5; D call uncertain. The germline gives CDR1 MNHNS, CDR2 SASEGT. The CDR3 is made up of 14 amino acids. The V gene lost 1 base and the J gene lost 7 bases, with 11 bases spanning the gap. The CDR3 DNA follows: TGTGCCAGCAGTGAAGGGACCGAACTACAGCCCCAGCATTTT. This translates into CASSEGTELQPQHF.

This chain links TRBV29-1 with TRBJ2-6, with 7 bases lining up with TRBD2. The CDR3 length is 13 residues. The germline V gene has CDR1 SQVTM and CDR2 ANQGSEA. J gave up 2 bases and V 6 bases, and 1 base lay outside the gene matches. The CDR3 DNA follows: TGCAGCGTAAGCGGGACTGGGGCCAACGTCCTGACTTTC. Amino acid sequence: CSVSGTGANVLTF.

The rearrangement joins TRBV19 to TRBJ1-5, with a tentative D call TRBD1 (5 bases). V lost 6 bases and J lost 0, with 21 bases in between. The CDR3 length is 18 residues. Per germline, CDR1 LNHDA and CDR2 SQIVND (reference sequence). For the CDR3, the DNA is TGTGCCAGTAGGCACCTCGGCAGCCAAGGACATAGCAATCAGCCCCAGCATTTT. It translates to CASRHLGSQGHSNQPQHF.

V and J are TRBV2 and TRBJ2-3; 9 bases map to TRBD2. Germline trimming cut 4 bases from V and 3 bases from J; bases unmatched to any gene: 11. The CDR3 has 17 amino acids. The germline CDR1 and CDR2 sequences are SNHLY and FYNNEI. CDR3 bases: TGTGCCAGCAGTGGATCCGGGAGCGGGGGGAATACAGATACGCAGTATTTT. The encoded protein is CASSGSGSGGNTDTQYF.

The V and J genes are TRBV14 and TRBJ2-1; 12 bases agree with TRBD1. The CDR3 is made up of 20 amino acids. The V gene's germline CDR1 is SGHDN and CDR2 FVKESK. V lost 0 bases to trimming and J lost 3 bases; unmatched junction nucleotides: 12. CDR3 nucleotide sequence: TGTGCCAGCAGCCAAGATGACAGGGACAGGGGGCAATTTTACTACAATGAGCAGTTCTTC. Residues: CASSQDDRDRGQFYYNEQFF.

The chain joins TRBV18 to TRBJ2-5, with 10 bases aligning to TRBD2. The CDR3 runs 16 residues. Unmatched junction bases numbered 3, after V lost 2 bases and J lost 0 bases. Germline V gene lookup returns CDR1 KGHSH and CDR2 LQKENI. This CDR3 reads CASSPMLAGDQETQYF. Here the CDR3 DNA reads TGTGCCAGCTCACCAATGCTAGCGGGGGACCAAGAGACCCAGTACTTC.

The V gene is TRBV5-1, the J gene TRBJ2-7; possible D gene TRBD2, 7 bases. There are 14 residues in the CDR3. Germline V gives CDR1 SGHRS, CDR2 YFSETQ. V lost 0 bases to trimming and J lost 5 bases, with 12 bases between them. In nucleotides, the CDR3 is TGCGCCAGCAGCTTGGTGGGGGGGCCCCACGAGCAGTACTTC. Protein: CASSLVGGPHEQYF.

This chain joins TRBV19 and TRBJ2-3; 10 nucleotides match TRBD1. J gave up 13 bases and V 6 bases, and 10 bases lay outside the gene matches. This CDR3 contains 13 residues. Germline V gives CDR1 LNHDA, CDR2 SQIVND (reference sequence). The DNA for the CDR3 is TGTGCCAGTAGGCCAGATGGGACAGGGGAGGAGTATTTT. Protein: CASRPDGTGEEYF. Combining the CDR3 with reference TRBV19 and TRBJ2-3 gives the whole variable domain DGGITQSPKYLFRKEGQNVTLSCEQNLNHDAMYWYRQDPGQGLRLIYYSQIVNDFQKGDIAEGYSVSREKKESFPLTVTSAQKNPTAFYLCASRPDGTGEEYFGPGTRLTVL.

The V gene is TRBV6-5, the J gene TRBJ2-3; 13 nucleotides match TRBD2. CDR3 length: 15 residues. Germline trimming cut 5 bases from V and 6 bases from J; bases unmatched to any gene: 5. Germline-derived CDR1 and CDR2 are MNHEY and SVGAGI. DNA for the CDR3: TGTGCCAGCAGTACTAGCGGGAGGGCCTTTGATACGCAGTATTTT. This codes for CASSTSGRAFDTQYF.

The chain is built from TRBV7-6 and TRBJ2-2, with TRBD2 matching over 8 bases. V shed 5 bases, J shed 5 bases, and the junction held 22 bases outside the gene matches. The CDR3 totals 20 residues. Germline CDR1 is SGHVS and CDR2 is FNYEAQ. The CDR3 spells CASSLPRGAGGVWGTGELFF. DNA of the CDR3: TGTGCCAGCAGCCTCCCTCGGGGCGCGGGAGGCGTCTGGGGGACCGGGGAGCTGTTTTTT.

This chain links TRBV6-5 with TRBJ1-1; no firm D call. The CDR3 runs 12 residues. Trimming took off 6 bases at V and 6 bases at J, with 11 bases between the two ends. The germline CDR1 and CDR2 sequences are MNHEY and SVGAGI. The CDR3 reads CASRSVDSEAFF. Here the CDR3 DNA reads TGTGCCAGCAGGTCCGTGGATTCTGAAGCTTTCTTT.